The clone carrying this T cell receptor beta chain was counted many times. Its antigen is not known. From roughly 390 ng of RNA, a library with molecular barcoded alpha/delta and beta/gamma adaptors was made. TCRdb independently ran MiXCR on the reads; one entry per CDR3 protein. In the table there are around 65,000 distinct CDR3 sequences, around 18% of which are singletons. The sample is drawn from a study of read filtering for tumor transcriptome and immune sequencing. Study-level points and caveats: Correlation between methods rose after single-read clonotypes were removed.

V lost 9 bases, J lost 0 bases, and 11 bases lay in between. This CDR3 spans 13 amino acids. Germline CDR1 reads SEHNR; CDR2 reads FQNEAQ (reference sequence). Sequences were obtained from a population of CD138-negative cells sorted from bone marrow. The J gene is TRBJ2-5, the V gene TRBV7-9; D gene uncertain. This receptor was identified in a donor aged 40 or over with multiple myeloma. Here the CDR3 DNA reads TGTGCCAGTGCTGACTGGGACCAAGAGACCCAGTACTTC. Its protein is CASADWDQETQYF.